Given below is one T cell receptor beta chain in context. CDR1 and CDR2 (germline): SGHNT, YYREEE (reference sequence). The CDR3 spans 13 residues. Trimming shortened V by 4 bases and J by 6 bases, and 12 bases separated the two germline ends. This entry is derived from a study of blood T cell repertoires in COVID-19. As originally analysed: Estimated nucleated cell counts came from reference gene primer amplification. Assay used: immunoSEQ multiplex PCR; TCRdb lists only in-frame clones, some missing. From that table come the V and J calls and clone size; the DNA was used to work out D and trimming. This sample has 270,000 or so clones; roughly 89% occur once, and the top ten carry under 3.5%.

The V and J genes are TRBV5-4 and TRBJ2-3; tentative D call: TRBD2 (6 bases). The sequenced sample consisted of peripheral blood. This receptor was identified in a woman aged 25 to 39 with active or convalescent COVID-19. The CDR3 coding sequence is TGTGCCAGCAGCGATACTAGCCGTGATACGCAGTATTTT. Translated, it gives CASSDTSRDTQYF.